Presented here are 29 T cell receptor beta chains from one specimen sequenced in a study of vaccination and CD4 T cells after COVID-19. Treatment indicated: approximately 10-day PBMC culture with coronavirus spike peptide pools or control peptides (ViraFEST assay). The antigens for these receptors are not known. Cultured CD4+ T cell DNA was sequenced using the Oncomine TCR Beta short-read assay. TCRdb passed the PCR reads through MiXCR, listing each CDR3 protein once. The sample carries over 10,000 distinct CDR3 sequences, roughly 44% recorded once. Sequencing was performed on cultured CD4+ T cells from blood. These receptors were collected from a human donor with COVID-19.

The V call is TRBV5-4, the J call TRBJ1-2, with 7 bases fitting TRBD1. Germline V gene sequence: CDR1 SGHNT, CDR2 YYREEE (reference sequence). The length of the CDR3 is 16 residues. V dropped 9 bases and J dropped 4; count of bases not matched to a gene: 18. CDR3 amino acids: CATKAGTDRLSYGYTF. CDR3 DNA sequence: TGTGCCACCAAGGCCGGGACAGATAGACTAAGCTATGGCTACACCTTC.

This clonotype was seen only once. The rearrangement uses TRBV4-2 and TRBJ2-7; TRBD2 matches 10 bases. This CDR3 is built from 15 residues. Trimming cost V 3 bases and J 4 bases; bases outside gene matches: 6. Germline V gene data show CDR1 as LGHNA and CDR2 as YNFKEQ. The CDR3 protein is CASSQEETSGYEQYF. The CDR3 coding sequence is TGTGCCAGCAGCCAGGAGGAGACTAGCGGGTACGAGCAGTACTTC.

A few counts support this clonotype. In DNA form, the CDR3 reads TGTGCCAGTGGGACAGGGCATAATTCACCCCTCCACTTT. Its translation: CASGTGHNSPLHF. This chain connects TRBV28 to TRBJ1-6, with TRBD1 matching 9 bases. From germline, CDR1 is MDHEN and CDR2 SYDVKM. The length of the CDR3 is 13 residues. The V segment lost 9 bases and the J segment 5 bases; nucleotides outside the gene matches: 2.

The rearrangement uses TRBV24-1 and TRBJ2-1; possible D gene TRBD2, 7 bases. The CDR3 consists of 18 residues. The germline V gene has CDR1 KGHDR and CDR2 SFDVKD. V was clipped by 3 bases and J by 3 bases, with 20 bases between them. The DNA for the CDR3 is TGTGCCACCAGTGATCACCAGGGGAGGGGAAGGGGCTACAATGAGCAGTTCTTC. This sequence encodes CATSDHQGRGRGYNEQFF.

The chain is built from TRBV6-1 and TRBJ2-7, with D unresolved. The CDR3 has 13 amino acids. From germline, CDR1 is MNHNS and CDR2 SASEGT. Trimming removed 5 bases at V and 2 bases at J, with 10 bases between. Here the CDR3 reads CASSREQAYEQYF. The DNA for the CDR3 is TGTGCCAGCAGTCGAGAACAAGCCTACGAGCAGTACTTC.

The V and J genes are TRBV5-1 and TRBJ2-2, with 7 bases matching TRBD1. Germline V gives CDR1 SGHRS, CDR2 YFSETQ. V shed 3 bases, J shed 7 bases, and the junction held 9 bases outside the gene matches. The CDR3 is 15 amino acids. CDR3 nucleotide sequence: TGCGCCAGCAGCTCTACAGGGGCCCAAGGCGGGGAGCTGTTTTTT. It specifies CASSSTGAQGGELFF.

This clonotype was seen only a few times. In DNA, the CDR3 is TGTGCCAGCAGTCCCCCGAGGGAGACCCAGTACTTC. Encoded protein: CASSPPRETQYF. The chain joins TRBV7-2 to TRBJ2-5; D unclear. The CDR3 runs 12 residues. V lost 6 bases, J lost 5 bases, and 10 bases lay in between. The germline V gene encodes CDR1 SGHTA and CDR2 FQGNSA.

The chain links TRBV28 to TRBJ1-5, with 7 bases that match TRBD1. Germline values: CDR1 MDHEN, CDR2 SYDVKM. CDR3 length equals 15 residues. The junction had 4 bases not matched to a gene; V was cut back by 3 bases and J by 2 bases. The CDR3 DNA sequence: TGTGCCAGCAGTTTCTTGGACAGGCGCAATCAGCCCCAGCATTTT. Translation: CASSFLDRRNQPQHF.

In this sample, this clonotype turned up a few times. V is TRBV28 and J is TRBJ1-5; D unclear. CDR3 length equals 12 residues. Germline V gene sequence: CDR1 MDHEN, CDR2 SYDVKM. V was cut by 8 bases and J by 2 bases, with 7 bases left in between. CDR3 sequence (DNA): TGTGCCAGCCAAAGGGGCAATCAGCCCCAGCATTTT. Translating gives CASQRGNQPQHF.

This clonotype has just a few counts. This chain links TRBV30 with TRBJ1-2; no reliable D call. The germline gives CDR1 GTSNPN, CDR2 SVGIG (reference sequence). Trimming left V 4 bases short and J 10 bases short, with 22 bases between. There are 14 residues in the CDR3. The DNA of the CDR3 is TGTGCCTGGACTGGTCTAGGACTGGAGAGTGACTACACCTTC. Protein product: CAWTGLGLESDYTF.

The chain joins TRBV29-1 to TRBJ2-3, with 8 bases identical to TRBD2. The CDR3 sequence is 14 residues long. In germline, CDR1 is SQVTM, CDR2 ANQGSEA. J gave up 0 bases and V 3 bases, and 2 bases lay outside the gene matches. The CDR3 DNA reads TGCAGCGTTGAGCGGGGGGATAGCACAGATACGCAGTATTTT. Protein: CSVERGDSTDTQYF.

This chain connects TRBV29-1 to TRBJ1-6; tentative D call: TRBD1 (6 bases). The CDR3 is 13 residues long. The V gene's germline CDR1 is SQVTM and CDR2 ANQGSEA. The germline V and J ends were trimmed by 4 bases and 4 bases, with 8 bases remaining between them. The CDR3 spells CSVAGEYNSPLHF. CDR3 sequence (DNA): TGCAGCGTTGCAGGGGAGTATAATTCACCCCTCCACTTT.

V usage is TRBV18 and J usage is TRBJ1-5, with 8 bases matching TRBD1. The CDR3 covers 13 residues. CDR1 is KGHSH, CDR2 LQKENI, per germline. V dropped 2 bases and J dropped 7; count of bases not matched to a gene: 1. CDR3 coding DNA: TGTGCCAGCTCACCAGACAGGGGACAGCCCCAGCATTTT. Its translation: CASSPDRGQPQHF.

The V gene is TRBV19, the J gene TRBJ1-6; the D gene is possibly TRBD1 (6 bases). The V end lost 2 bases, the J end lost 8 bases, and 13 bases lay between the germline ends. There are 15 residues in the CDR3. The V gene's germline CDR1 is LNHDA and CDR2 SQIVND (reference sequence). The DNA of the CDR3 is TGTGCCAGTAGTATACGGGGGCTGCCCGATTCACCCCTCCACTTT. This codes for CASSIRGLPDSPLHF. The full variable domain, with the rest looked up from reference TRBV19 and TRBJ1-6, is DGGITQSPKYLFRKEGQNVTLSCEQNLNHDAMYWYRQDPGQGLRLIYYSQIVNDFQKGDIAEGYSVSREKKESFPLTVTSAQKNPTAFYLCASSIRGLPDSPLHFGNGTRLTVT.

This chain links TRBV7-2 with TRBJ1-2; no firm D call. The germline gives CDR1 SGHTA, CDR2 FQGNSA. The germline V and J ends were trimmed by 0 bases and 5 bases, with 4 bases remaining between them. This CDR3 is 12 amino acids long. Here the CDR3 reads CASSLAIYGYTF. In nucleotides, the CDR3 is TGTGCCAGCAGCTTAGCCATTTATGGCTACACCTTC.

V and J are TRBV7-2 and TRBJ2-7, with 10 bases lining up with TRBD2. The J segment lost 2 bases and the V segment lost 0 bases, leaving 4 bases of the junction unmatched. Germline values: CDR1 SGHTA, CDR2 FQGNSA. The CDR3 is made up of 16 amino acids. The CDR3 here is CASSLAKRGGTYEQYF. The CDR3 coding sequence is TGTGCCAGCAGCTTAGCGAAGCGGGGGGGAACCTACGAGCAGTACTTC.

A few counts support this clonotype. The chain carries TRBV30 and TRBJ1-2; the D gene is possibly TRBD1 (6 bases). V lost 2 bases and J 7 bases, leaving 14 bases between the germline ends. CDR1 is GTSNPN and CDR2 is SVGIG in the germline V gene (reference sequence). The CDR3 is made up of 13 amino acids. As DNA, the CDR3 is TGTGCCTGGAGTACGGGGGGCGCGGGTGGCTACACCTTC. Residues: CAWSTGGAGGYTF.

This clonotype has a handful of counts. This CDR3 reads CSACGANEKLFF. The CDR3 nucleotides read TGCAGTGCTTGCGGAGCTAATGAAAAACTGTTTTTT. The J gene is TRBJ1-4, the V gene TRBV20-1; no clear D. CDR3 length: 12 residues. Trimming left V 5 bases short and J 3 bases short, with 7 bases between. Germline loops: CDR1 DFQATT, CDR2 SNEGSKA (reference sequence).

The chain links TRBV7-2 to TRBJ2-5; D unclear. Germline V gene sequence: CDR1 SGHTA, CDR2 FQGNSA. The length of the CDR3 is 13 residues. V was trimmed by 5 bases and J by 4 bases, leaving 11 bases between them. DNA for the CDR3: TGTGCCAGCAGCGCGTATCATGCAGAGACCCAGTACTTC. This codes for CASSAYHAETQYF.

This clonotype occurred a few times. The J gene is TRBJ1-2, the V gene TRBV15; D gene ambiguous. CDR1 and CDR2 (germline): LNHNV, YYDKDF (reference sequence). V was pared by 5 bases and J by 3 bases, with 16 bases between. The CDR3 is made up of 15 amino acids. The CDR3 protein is CATSPQVEQHYGYTF. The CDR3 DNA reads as TGTGCCACCAGCCCCCAAGTGGAGCAACACTATGGCTACACCTTC.

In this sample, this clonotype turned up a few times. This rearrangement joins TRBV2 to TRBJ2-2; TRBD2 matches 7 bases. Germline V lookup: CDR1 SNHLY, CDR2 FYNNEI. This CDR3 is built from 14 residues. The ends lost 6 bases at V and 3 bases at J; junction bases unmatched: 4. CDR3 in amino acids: CASRRGGDTGELFF. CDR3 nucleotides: TGTGCCAGCAGGCGCGGGGGAGACACCGGGGAGCTGTTTTTT.

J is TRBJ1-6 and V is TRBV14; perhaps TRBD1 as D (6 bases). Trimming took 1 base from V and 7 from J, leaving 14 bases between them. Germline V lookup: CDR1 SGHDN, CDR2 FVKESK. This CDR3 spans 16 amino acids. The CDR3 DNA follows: TGTGCCAGCAGCCAAGTAACCGGGACAATCAATTCACCCCTCCACTTT. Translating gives CASSQVTGTINSPLHF.

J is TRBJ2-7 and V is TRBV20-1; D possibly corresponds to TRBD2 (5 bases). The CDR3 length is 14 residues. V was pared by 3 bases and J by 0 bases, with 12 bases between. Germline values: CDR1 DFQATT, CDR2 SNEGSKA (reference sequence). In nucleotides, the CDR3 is TGCAGTGCTAGCCCGGGGTTTTTCTCCTACGAGCAGTACTTC. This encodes CSASPGFFSYEQYF.

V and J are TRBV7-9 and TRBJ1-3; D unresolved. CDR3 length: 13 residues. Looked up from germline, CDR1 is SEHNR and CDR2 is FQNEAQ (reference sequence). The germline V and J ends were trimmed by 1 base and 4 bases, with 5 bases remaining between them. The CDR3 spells CASSLVLGNTIYF. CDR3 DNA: TGTGCCAGCAGCTTAGTCCTCGGAAACACCATATATTTT.

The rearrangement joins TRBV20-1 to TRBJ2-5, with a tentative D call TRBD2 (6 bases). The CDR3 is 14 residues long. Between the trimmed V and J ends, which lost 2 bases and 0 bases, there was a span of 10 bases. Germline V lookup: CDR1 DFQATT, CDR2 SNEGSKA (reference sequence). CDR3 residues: CSARPPSDQETQYF. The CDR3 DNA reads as TGCAGTGCTAGACCCCCTAGCGACCAAGAGACCCAGTACTTC.

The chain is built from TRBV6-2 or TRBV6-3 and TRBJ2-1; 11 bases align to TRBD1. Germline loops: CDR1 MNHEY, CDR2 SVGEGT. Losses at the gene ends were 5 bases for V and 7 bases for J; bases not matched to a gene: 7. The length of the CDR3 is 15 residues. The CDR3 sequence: CASSRAGQGANEQFF. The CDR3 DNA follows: TGTGCCAGCAGTCGCGCAGGACAGGGGGCAAATGAGCAGTTCTTC.

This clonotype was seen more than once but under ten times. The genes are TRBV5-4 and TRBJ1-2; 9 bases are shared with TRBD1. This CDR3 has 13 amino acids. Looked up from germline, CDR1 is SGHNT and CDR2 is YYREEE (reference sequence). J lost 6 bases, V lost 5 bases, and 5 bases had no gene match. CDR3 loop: CASRPQGANGYTF. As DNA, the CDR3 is TGTGCCAGCAGACCACAGGGGGCCAATGGCTACACCTTC. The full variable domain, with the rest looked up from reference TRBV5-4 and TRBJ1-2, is ETGVTQSPTHLIKTRGQQVTLRCSSQSGHNTVSWYQQALGQGPQFIFQYYREEENGRGNFPPRFSGLQFPNYSSELNVNALELDDSALYLCASRPQGANGYTFGSGTRLTVV.

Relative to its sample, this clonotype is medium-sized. CDR3 sequence (DNA): TGTGCCAGCAGTTACCAAACTAGCGGGGGGGTAGGCGGGGAGCTGTTTTTT. The encoded protein is CASSYQTSGGVGGELFF. V and J are TRBV6-5 and TRBJ2-2; 13 bases align to TRBD2. The CDR3 spans 17 residues. The germline gives CDR1 MNHEY, CDR2 SVGAGI. The V gene end was trimmed by 2 bases and the J gene end by 7 bases; junction bases not matched to a gene: 7.

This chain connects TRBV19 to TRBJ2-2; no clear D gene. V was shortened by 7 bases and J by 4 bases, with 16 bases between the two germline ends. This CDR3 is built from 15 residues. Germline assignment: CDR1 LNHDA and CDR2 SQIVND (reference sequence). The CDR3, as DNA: TGTGCCAGTAACCGCGACACCCACCCCACCGGGGAGCTGTTTTTT. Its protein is CASNRDTHPTGELFF.